This TCR beta chain emerged from a study of blood T cell repertoires in COVID-19. Study in general: T cells, B-cell-depleted T cells, or PBMCs supplied cDNA or gDNA.

This table comes from immunoSEQ multiplex PCR, and its TCRdb copy is limited to in-frame clones, with some not included. The sample has roughly 190,000 clones, around 85% seen once; the top ten hold 7.5% to 9.5%. This CDR3 spans 12 amino acids. Germline trimming cut 5 bases from V and 14 bases from J; bases unmatched to any gene: 2. Per the germline V gene, CDR1 is MNHEY and CDR2 is SVGAGI. Input material: peripheral blood. This TCR derives from a woman aged 55 to 70 with acute or convalescent COVID-19. This chain connects TRBV6-5 to TRBJ2-4; TRBD2 matches 14 bases. CDR3: CASSTGLAGEYF. In DNA form, the CDR3 reads TGTGCCAGCAGTACGGGACTAGCGGGAGAGTACTTC.